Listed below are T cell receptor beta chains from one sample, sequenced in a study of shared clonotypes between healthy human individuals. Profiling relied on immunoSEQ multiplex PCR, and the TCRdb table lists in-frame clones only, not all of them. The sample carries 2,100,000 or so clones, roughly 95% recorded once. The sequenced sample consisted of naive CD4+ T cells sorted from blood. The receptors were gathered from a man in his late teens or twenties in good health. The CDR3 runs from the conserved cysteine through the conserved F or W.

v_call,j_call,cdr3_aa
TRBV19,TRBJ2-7,CASKRTGGNYEQYF
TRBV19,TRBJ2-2,CASSISRGPGKHTGELFF
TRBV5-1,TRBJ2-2,CASSPISGLNTGELFF
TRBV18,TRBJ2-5,CASSPVLAVPETQYF
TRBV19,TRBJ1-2,CASTRQGRNYGYTF
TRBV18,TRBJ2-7,CASSPLGQGRNEQYF
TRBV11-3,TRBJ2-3,CASSSAGAADTQYF
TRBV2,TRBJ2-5,CASINSGQAGETQYF
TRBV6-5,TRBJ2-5,CASSTHRRVETQYF
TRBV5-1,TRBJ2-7,CASSLAGSSSYEQYF
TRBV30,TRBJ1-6,CAWSGTGGNSPLHF